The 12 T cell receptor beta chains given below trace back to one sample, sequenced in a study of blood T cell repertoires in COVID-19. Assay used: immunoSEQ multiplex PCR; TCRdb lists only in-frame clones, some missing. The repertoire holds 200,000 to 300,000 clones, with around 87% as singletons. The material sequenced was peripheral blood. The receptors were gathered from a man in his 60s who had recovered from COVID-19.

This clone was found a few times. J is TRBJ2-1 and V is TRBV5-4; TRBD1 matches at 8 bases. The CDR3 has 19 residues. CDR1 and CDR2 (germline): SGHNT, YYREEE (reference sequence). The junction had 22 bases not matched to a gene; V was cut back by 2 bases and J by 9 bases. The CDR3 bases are TGTGCCAGCAGCTTCTGGGACAGGCGTTTTTTCTATAGGAGTGGTGAGCAGTTCTTC. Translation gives CASSFWDRRFFYRSGEQFF.

CDR3 residues: CATEGVYGYTF. The CDR3 DNA reads as TGTGCCACCGAAGGGGTCTATGGCTACACCTTC. The rearrangement joins TRBV7-9 to TRBJ1-2; possibly TRBD1 for D (5 bases). The ends were cut back, 10 bases at V and 4 bases at J, with 10 bases in the middle. The germline CDR1 and CDR2 sequences are SEHNR and FQNEAQ (reference sequence). The CDR3 is 11 residues long.

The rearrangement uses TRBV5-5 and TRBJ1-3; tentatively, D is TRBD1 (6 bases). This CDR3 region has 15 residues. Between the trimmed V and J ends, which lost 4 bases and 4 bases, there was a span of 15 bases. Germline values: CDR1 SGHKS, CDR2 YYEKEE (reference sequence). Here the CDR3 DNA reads TGTGCCAGCAGCCGACAACAGGGTTCAGGAAACACCATATATTTT. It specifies CASSRQQGSGNTIYF.

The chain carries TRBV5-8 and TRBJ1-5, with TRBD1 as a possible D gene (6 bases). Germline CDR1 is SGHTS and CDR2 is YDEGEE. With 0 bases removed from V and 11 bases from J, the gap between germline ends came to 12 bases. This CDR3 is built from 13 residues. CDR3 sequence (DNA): TGTGCCAGCAGCTTGGACAGGGAAGTAACCCAGCATTTT. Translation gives CASSLDREVTQHF.

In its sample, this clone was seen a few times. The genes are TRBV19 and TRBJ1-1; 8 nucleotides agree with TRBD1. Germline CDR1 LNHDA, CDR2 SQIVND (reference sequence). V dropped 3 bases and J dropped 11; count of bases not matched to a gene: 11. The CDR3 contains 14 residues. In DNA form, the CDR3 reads TGTGCCAGTAGTATGGAGACAGGGGTTAGCCTGGCTTTCTTT. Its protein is CASSMETGVSLAFF. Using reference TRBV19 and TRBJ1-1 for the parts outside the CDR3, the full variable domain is DGGITQSPKYLFRKEGQNVTLSCEQNLNHDAMYWYRQDPGQGLRLIYYSQIVNDFQKGDIAEGYSVSREKKESFPLTVTSAQKNPTAFYLCASSMETGVSLAFFGQGTRLTVV.

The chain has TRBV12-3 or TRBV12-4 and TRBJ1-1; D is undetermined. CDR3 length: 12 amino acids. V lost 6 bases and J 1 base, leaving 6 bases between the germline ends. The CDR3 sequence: CASSRQNTEAFF. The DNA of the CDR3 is TGTGCCAGCAGCCGACAGAACACTGAAGCTTTCTTT.

The CDR3 DNA reads TGCGCCAGCAGTAATCCTAGCGCCGGCGGGGAGCTGTTTTTT. Residues: CASSNPSAGGELFF. This sequence joins TRBV5-1 and TRBJ2-2; possibly TRBD2 for D (6 bases). Germline lookup yields CDR1 SGHRS and CDR2 YFSETQ. V lost 5 bases, J lost 7 bases, and 15 bases lay in between. This CDR3 region has 14 residues.

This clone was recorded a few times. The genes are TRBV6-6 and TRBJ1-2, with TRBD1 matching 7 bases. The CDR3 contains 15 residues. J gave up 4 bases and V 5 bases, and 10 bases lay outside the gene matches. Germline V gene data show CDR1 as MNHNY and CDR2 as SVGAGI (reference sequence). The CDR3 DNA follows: TGTGCCAGCAGTCGATCGCAGGGGGGAATCTATGGCTACACCTTC. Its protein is CASSRSQGGIYGYTF.

The CDR3: CASSVEGVSGNTIYF. CDR3 coding DNA: TGTGCCAGCAGCGTAGAGGGAGTCTCTGGAAACACCATATATTTT. The chain joins TRBV9 to TRBJ1-3; D is ambiguous. The length of the CDR3 is 15 residues. V lost 0 bases and J lost 0, with 7 bases in between. Germline CDR1 is SGDLS and CDR2 is YYNGEE.

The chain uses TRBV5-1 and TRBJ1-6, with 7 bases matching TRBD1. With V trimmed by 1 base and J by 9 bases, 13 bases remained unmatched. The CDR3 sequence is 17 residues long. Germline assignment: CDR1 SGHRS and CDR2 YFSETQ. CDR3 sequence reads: CASSLLPMTGFSSPLHF. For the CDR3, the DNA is TGCGCCAGCAGCTTGCTTCCGATGACAGGGTTCAGTTCACCCCTCCACTTT. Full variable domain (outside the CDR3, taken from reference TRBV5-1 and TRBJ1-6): KAGVTQTPRYLIKTRGQQVTLSCSPISGHRSVSWYQQTPGQGLQFLFEYFSETQRNKGNFPGRFSGRQFSNSRSEMNVSTLELGDSALYLCASSLLPMTGFSSPLHFGNGTRLTVT.

In DNA form, the CDR3 reads TGTGCCAGCAGCGGGGAGGCACAGGTTGGGGCCAAAAACATTCAGTACTTC. Protein sequence: CASSGEAQVGAKNIQYF. The V call is TRBV3-1 (or the pseudogene TRBV3-2), the J call TRBJ2-4, with TRBD2 as a possible D gene (6 bases). Germline V gives CDR1 LGHDT, CDR2 YNNKEL (reference sequence). The CDR3 extends over 17 amino acids. V lost 5 bases and J 1 base, leaving 18 bases between the germline ends.

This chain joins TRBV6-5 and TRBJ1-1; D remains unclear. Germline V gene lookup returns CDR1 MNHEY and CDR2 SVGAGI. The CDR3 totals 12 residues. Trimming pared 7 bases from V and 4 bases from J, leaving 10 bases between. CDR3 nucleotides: TGTGCCAGCAACCATGTCGGCACTGAAGCTTTCTTT. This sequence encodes CASNHVGTEAFF.